Sequencing of this TCR beta chain was carried out in a study of T cells in Graves' hyperthyroidism and ophthalmopathy (dated by TCRdb to the late 2010s). For the study in its entirety: Peripheral blood samples were taken at initial diagnosis, before any treatment was given. Once sampling was done, hyperthyroidism patients were given methimazole at a starting dose of 30 mg daily, whereas ophthalmopathy patients were given high-dose intravenous methylprednisolone. In addition, the study compared T-cell repertoires in thyroid tissue and in blood from six Graves' hyperthyroidism patients. According to the paper, TCR Vbeta CDR3 sequencing was carried out on more than 120 peripheral blood samples, which came from 40 to 45 ophthalmopathy, under 85 hyperthyroidism and roughly 17 progressor patients. An independent validation cohort of around 19 hyperthyroidism patients and approximately 17 patients who later progressed to ophthalmopathy tested prospective prediction of ophthalmopathy. The 95 to 100 discovery patients were randomly divided into training and test sets at a 7:3 ratio. A discovery cohort of roughly 100 patients, approximately 45 with Graves' ophthalmopathy and approximately 55 with stable Graves' hyperthyroidism, was used to find distinguishing TCR V-J signatures.

The study at large found these results: In validation, the model predicted progression to ophthalmopathy with over 60% sensitivity and approximately 72% specificity, a median of about 6 months before onset. Most expanded thyroid clonotypes (frequency above 0.001) were also detected in blood, suggesting blood repertoires may reflect thyroid immune responses. Sample size was not statistically predetermined, and blinding of investigators to group allocation was not performed. Ophthalmopathy was separated from stable hyperthyroidism by a 13 V-J signature model, with approximately 90% sensitivity and approximately 81% specificity obtained in cross-validation and 80%/75% obtained in testing.

On this clonotype itself: The target of this receptor is not known. No quality values exist for individual bases; no much larger clone is one base distant.

TCR beta CDR3 regions were amplified from RNA transcripts. For the first round of RT-PCR on the TCR CDR3, the HTBI primer set was used together with the Qiagen OneStep RT-PCR kit. Libraries were constructed in a second round of multiplex PCR, after which size selection and purification were performed. Paired-end sequencing of the libraries was performed with 100 bp reads on an Illumina HiSeq2000. Concerning the study's data processing: SOAPnuke was used to process the raw data, removing reads that contained adapters or uncalled bases, had a mean Phred below 15, or lacked an exact match to the constant primer or identifier. High-quality paired reads were merged with COPE v1.2.5, and unique nucleotide sequences were defined as clonotypes. MiTCR v1.1 was used to align clonotypes to the IMGT TRBV, TRBD and TRBJ reference segments. The analysis included only V-J combinations with a frequency above 0.0001, which together covered around 99% of the repertoires. The TCS score was defined as F50 (clonal expansion) divided by E x V (chaos), with BLOSUM62-based TCRdist calculated between CDR3 peptides within each V-J. Welch's t-statistics and random forest reduced around 550 V-J features to 10 to 15, which were used in a naive Bayes classifier (R e1071). The public reads were reanalyzed by TCRdb: fastp trimming at Q25, MiXCR alignment, in-frame beta chains only. CDR3 protein duplicates are merged, each entry listing the most common genes and DNA. TCRdb's processing, not the authors', yielded these V and J calls. The sample table holds over 200,000 distinct CDR3 sequences, of which roughly 18% were seen once. Around 50% of the sample lies in the top ten.

V drops 7 bases and J drops 5 bases, leaving 20 bases in between. CDR1 and CDR2 are drawn from the germline V gene (reference sequence): LNHDA, SQIVND. The CDR3 holds 16 amino acids from the cysteine to the phenylalanine. Of the read, only the CDR3 DNA is kept; its 48 bases are in frame from base 1. A patient counted as having stable Graves' hyperthyroidism if no progression to ophthalmopathy occurred over 18 months of follow-up. The hyperthyroidism patients were between 18 and 65 years old and newly diagnosed, with a disease duration of less than 2 months. Exclusion was applied to patients with uncontrolled infections, other autoimmune diseases, pregnancy or lactation. Clinical symptoms, serum thyroxine and TRAb, thyroid ultrasound, and orbital computed tomography formed the basis for the diagnoses. Ficoll-Paque density gradient centrifugation was used to isolate PBMCs from about 10 ml of fresh peripheral blood. Total RNA was extracted with Trizol reagent, and quality was checked on an Agilent 2100 Bioanalyzer.

The chain is made from TRBV19 and TRBJ2-2, with the identity of the D gene unclear. The sample consisted of blood. This sequence originates from a man aged 50 to 59 with Graves' hyperthyroidism. The DNA sequence is TGTGCCAGTACCCCCGACGGCCTGTTCCTGACCGGGGAGCTGTTTTTT. Translated, this is CASTPDGLFLTGELFF.